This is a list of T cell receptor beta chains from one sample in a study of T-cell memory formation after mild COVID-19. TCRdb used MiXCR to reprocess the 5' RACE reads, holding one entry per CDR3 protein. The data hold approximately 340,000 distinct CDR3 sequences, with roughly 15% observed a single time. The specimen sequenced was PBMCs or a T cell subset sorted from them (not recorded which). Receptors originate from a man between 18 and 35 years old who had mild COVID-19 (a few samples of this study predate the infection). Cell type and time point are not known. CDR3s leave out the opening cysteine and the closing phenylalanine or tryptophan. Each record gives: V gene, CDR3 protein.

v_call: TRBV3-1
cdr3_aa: ASSQSSRDRELNY

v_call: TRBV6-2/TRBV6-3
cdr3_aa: ASSYLGQAYEQY

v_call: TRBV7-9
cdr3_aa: ASSLYVGTEAF

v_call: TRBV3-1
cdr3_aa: ASSRHRERVTEAF

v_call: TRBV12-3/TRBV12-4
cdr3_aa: ASSLGTSGVNEQF

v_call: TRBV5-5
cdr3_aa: ASSSITGWETQY

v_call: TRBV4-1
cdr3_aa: ASSQGTGIAYEQY

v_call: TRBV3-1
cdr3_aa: ASSQGTQRQY

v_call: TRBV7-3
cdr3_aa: ASSPTGTGLETQY

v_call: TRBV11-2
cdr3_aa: ASTDTNTGELF

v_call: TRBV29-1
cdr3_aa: SVATLDEQY

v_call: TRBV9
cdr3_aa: ASSTTGGTLRGEQY

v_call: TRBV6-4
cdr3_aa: ASSDSASGSTDTQY

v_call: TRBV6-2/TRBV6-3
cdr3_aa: ASSFSSGGDYYEQY

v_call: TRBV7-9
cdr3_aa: ATGAQGLNQPQH

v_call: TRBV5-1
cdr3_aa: ASSLVLGTANTGELF

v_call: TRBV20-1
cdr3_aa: SARDPGQLHEQY

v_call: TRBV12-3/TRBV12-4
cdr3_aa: ASRRQSSYNEQF

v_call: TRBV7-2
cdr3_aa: ASSLEAASGETQY

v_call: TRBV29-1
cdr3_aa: SVESAYGYT

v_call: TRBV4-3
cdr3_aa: ASSQESAGFDYGYT

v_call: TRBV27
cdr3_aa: ASSPLTSPADTQY

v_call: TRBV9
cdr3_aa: ASSAYRVFGYT

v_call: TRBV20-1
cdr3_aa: SARAGGLPYEQY

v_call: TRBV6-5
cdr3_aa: ASSKSANTGELF

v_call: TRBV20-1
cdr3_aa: SASRQANEKLF